This T cell receptor (beta chain) was observed in a study of blood T cell repertoires in COVID-19. Study background: Samples came from the United States, Italy and Spain, spanning acute and convalescent COVID-19. T cells, B-cell-depleted T cells, or PBMCs supplied cDNA or gDNA.

In the original workflow: Amplification of reference gene primers was used by the study to estimate nucleated cell counts. Only in-frame clones appear in the TCRdb table, and some are missing; sequencing was by immunoSEQ multiplex PCR. V and J calls and clone size follow that table, whereas D and trimming were derived from the DNA. The table includes about 220,000 clones, about 78% detected once. Sample: peripheral blood. The receptor's source is a woman aged 65 to 85 with acute or convalescent COVID-19.

The CDR3 loop is CSASDPYNEQFF. The DNA of the CDR3 is TGCAGTGCTAGTGACCCATACAATGAGCAGTTCTTC. The rearrangement joins TRBV20-1 to TRBJ2-1; D gene unclear. Germline CDR1 is DFQATT and CDR2 is SNEGSKA (reference sequence). V was clipped by 3 bases and J by 4 bases, with 7 bases between them. The CDR3 spans 12 residues.